The entry below describes one T cell receptor beta chain. Antigen unknown. The sample is drawn from a study of shared clonotypes between healthy human individuals. Deletions cut 7 bases from V and 3 bases from J, with 13 bases between. This CDR3 region has 13 residues. CDR1 is SGHVS, CDR2 FQNEAQ, per germline. Findings and caveats of the study: Among donors, sharing of clonotypes was expected to be affected by sequencing depth. Since donors were few, the genetic and exposure-history diversity represented was limited.

The authors ran the assay at deep level. The authors split each subset's genomic DNA evenly across several immunoSEQ plates. The repertoire was sequenced with immunoSEQ multiplex PCR; TCRdb's copy has only in-frame clones and lacks some. The sample has hundreds of thousands of clones, about 96% seen once; the top ten hold about 0.12%. In the naive CD8 group, cells lacked CD45RO and were positively selected for CCR7, so terminally differentiated effector memory CD45RA+ cells were left out. This TCR came from a woman between 25 and 40 years old in good health. The chain couples TRBV7-8 to TRBJ2-7; weak D call: TRBD2 (5 bases). Sequenced input: naive CD8+ T cells sorted from blood. CDR3 DNA sequence: TGTGCCAGCACAATAGGGAGTTTCTACGAGCAGTACTTC. As protein: CASTIGSFYEQYF.